This paragraph covers one TCR beta chain sequence. Antigen unknown. At one of its ends the junction is not consistent with the germline gene, which may arise from a read error. By flow cytometry, patients selected for sequencing had shown an expansion of CD8+CD57+ cells. All participating patients were living with severe acquired aplastic anemia. The sample belongs to a study of CD8+CD57+ T cells in acquired aplastic anemia. Across the whole study: DNA recovered from sorted CD4+ and CD8+ cells had a mean of approximately 3.2 ug.

Study-wide findings and caveats: Patients and controls had CD8+ Simpson's diversity values that were not significantly distinct.

CDR3 and TCR beta VDJ profiling relied on a genomic DNA template. TCRdb passed the reads through MiXCR, listing each CDR3 protein once. The sample has about 160,000 distinct CDR3 sequences, about two thirds seen once; the top ten hold around 45%. The length of the CDR3 is 14 residues. The germline CDR1 and CDR2 sequences are LGHDT and YNNKEL (reference sequence). Material for sequencing was sorted CD4+, CD8+, or CD8+CD57+ T cells (not recorded which) from PBMCs. V usage is TRBV3-1 and J usage is TRBJ2-7; TRBD1 might be the D (6 bases). The sequence was obtained from a human donor with aplastic anemia. The CDR3 DNA follows: TGTGCCAGCAGCCAAGATCTTTTCGGACAGTTCCCTCTCTTC. Amino acid sequence: CASSQDLFGQFPLF.